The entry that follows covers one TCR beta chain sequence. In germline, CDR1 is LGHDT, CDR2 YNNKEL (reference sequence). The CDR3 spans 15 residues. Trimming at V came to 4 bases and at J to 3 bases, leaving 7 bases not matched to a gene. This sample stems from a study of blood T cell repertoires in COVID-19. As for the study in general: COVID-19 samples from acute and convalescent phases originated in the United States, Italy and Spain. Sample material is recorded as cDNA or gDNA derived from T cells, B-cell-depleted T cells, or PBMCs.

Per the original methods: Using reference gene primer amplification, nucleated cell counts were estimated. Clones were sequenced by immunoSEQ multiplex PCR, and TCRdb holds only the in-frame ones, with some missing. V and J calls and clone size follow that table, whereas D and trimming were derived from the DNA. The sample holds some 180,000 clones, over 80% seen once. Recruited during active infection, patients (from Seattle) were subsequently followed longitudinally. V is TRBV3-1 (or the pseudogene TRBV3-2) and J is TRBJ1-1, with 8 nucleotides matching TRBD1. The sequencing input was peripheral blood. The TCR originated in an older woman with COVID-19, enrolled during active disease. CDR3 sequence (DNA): TGTGCCAGCAGCCTTGGACAGGGCGGTGACACTGAAGCTTTCTTT. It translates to CASSLGQGGDTEAFF.